Each of the 17 T cell receptor beta chains below was sequenced from the same sample in a study of blood T cell repertoires in COVID-19. Only in-frame clones appear in the TCRdb table, and some are missing; sequencing was by immunoSEQ multiplex PCR. The sample carries some 120,000 clones, roughly 88% recorded once. What was sequenced was peripheral blood. These receptors originate from a man in his fifties with acute or convalescent COVID-19.

The rearrangement uses TRBV11-2 and TRBJ2-7; D not resolved. Germline CDR1 SGHAT, CDR2 FQNNGV. This CDR3 has 14 amino acids. V was pared by 5 bases and J by 4 bases, with 15 bases between. The CDR3 nucleotides read TGTGCCAGCAGCCCGGGTATAATAGGATACGAGCAGTACTTC. Its protein is CASSPGIIGYEQYF.

The V and J genes are TRBV27 and TRBJ2-5; D is unclear. CDR1 MNHEY and CDR2 SMNVEV come from the germline V gene (reference sequence). Trimming took off 4 bases at V and 2 bases at J, with 5 bases between the two ends. The CDR3 has 12 residues. The CDR3 loop reads CASSSSQETQYF. The CDR3, as DNA: TGTGCCAGCAGTTCTAGTCAAGAGACCCAGTACTTC.

CDR3 in DNA: TGTGCCAGCACAAGAACGGGAGGAACCTACAATGAGCAGTTCTTC. This codes for CASTRTGGTYNEQFF. The genes are TRBV6-5 and TRBJ2-1, with 7 nucleotides matching TRBD2. The germline gives CDR1 MNHEY, CDR2 SVGAGI. With V trimmed by 7 bases and J by 2 bases, 8 bases remained unmatched. This CDR3 region has 15 residues.

V gene TRBV29-1 combines with J gene TRBJ2-1, with a possible D match to TRBD2 (5 bases). Germline V gives CDR1 SQVTM, CDR2 ANQGSEA. The V end was cut by 7 bases, the J end by 5 bases, with 9 bases between. The CDR3 extends over 11 amino acids. This chain's CDR3 is CSGRGNNEQFF. Written as DNA, the CDR3 is TGCAGCGGACGGGGTAACAATGAGCAGTTCTTC.

The chain joins TRBV5-6 to TRBJ2-7; TRBD2 matches 14 bases. Trimming cost V 4 bases and J 2 bases; bases outside gene matches: 5. This CDR3 has 16 residues. The germline gives CDR1 SGHDT, CDR2 YYEEEE. The CDR3 loop reads CASSAGTSGSTYEQYF. The CDR3 region has the DNA TGTGCCAGCAGCGCCGGGACTAGCGGGAGCACCTACGAGCAGTACTTC.

This clone was observed many times. The chain has TRBV27 and TRBJ2-7, with unresolved D. This CDR3 comprises 13 residues. Germline V gene data show CDR1 as MNHEY and CDR2 as SMNVEV (reference sequence). V lost 1 base and J lost 3, with 7 bases in between. CDR3 in amino acids: CASSLFVGYEQYF. The CDR3 nucleotides are TGTGCCAGCAGTTTATTCGTCGGCTACGAGCAGTACTTC.

The chain uses TRBV6-2 or TRBV6-3 and TRBJ2-3; 7 bases agree with TRBD2. Germline CDR1 reads MNHEY; CDR2 reads SVGEGT. The length of the CDR3 is 16 residues. V trimming: 0 bases; J trimming: 0 bases; junction bases outside the gene matches: 3. CDR3 sequence (DNA): TGTGCCAGCAGTTACTCCTATAGCGGGAGCACAGATACGCAGTATTTT. This sequence encodes CASSYSYSGSTDTQYF.

The rearrangement uses TRBV13 and TRBJ2-7, with TRBD2 matching 7 bases. CDR1 and CDR2 from the germline V gene are PRHDT and FYEKMQ (reference sequence). CDR3 length: 15 residues. V shed 5 bases and J 7 bases; nucleotides not matched to a gene: 14. The CDR3 sequence: CASSLGGTTLREQYF. CDR3 nucleotide sequence: TGTGCCAGCAGCCTCGGTGGGACTACCCTCCGGGAGCAGTACTTC. Together with reference TRBV13 and TRBJ2-7, the CDR3 gives the full variable domain: AAGVIQSPRHLIKEKRETATLKCYPIPRHDTVYWYQQGPGQDPQFLISFYEKMQSDKGSIPDRFSAQQFSDYHSELNMSSLELGDSALYFCASSLGGTTLREQYFGPGTRLTVT.

This chain connects TRBV19 to TRBJ1-2, with D possibly matching TRBD1 (6 bases). This CDR3 contains 13 residues. Germline V gene data show CDR1 as LNHDA and CDR2 as SQIVND (reference sequence). With 5 bases removed from V and 5 bases from J, the gap between germline ends came to 12 bases. CDR3 sequence reads: CASSADSVYGYTF. In DNA form, the CDR3 reads TGTGCCAGTAGTGCGGACAGTGTTTATGGCTACACCTTC.

This rearrangement joins TRBV24-1 to TRBJ2-1; D remains unclear. The CDR3 contains 16 residues. The V end lost 3 bases, the J end lost 0 bases, and 11 bases lay between the germline ends. Germline V lookup: CDR1 KGHDR, CDR2 SFDVKD. DNA of the CDR3: TGTGCCACCAGTGATCCAACTACCAGCTCCTACAATGAGCAGTTCTTC. As protein: CATSDPTTSSYNEQFF.

The V call is TRBV23-1, the J call TRBJ2-1; a possible D gene is TRBD1 (7 bases). TRBV23-1 is an ORF, with its function uncertain. The CDR3 covers 15 residues. With 2 bases removed from V and 1 base from J, the gap between germline ends came to 9 bases. CDR3 sequence: CASSQPGGSYNEQFF. CDR3 DNA sequence: TGCGCCAGCAGTCAACCAGGGGGGTCCTACAATGAGCAGTTCTTC.

V usage is TRBV30 and J usage is TRBJ2-1, with TRBD1 matching 7 bases. V gave up 2 bases and J gave up 5 bases; unmatched junction bases: 3. Germline V gives CDR1 GTSNPN, CDR2 SVGIG (reference sequence). The length of the CDR3 is 13 residues. The CDR3 is CAWSTQGDNEQFF. Written as DNA, the CDR3 is TGTGCCTGGAGTACCCAGGGGGACAATGAGCAGTTCTTC.

This clone was seen only once. This chain links TRBV6-5 with TRBJ2-3; TRBD2 agrees at 7 bases. Germline lookup yields CDR1 MNHEY and CDR2 SVGAGI. V lost 7 bases and J lost 0; bases outside the gene matches: 4. There are 14 residues in the CDR3. This CDR3 is CASISSGSTDTQYF. The DNA for the CDR3 is TGTGCCAGCATCTCTAGCGGCAGCACAGATACGCAGTATTTT.

The V and J genes are TRBV9 and TRBJ2-3, with D hard to call. Germline V CDR1 and CDR2: SGDLS, YYNGEE. Trimming removed 0 bases from V and 3 bases from J, with 17 bases in between. The CDR3 is made up of 17 amino acids. The DNA of the CDR3 is TGTGCCAGCAGCGTAGCCGTTCCGGAGAAAAGAACAGATACGCAGTATTTT. Translation gives CASSVAVPEKRTDTQYF.

The genes are TRBV10-1 and TRBJ1-4; D is possibly TRBD1 (6 bases). The CDR3 totals 13 residues. Trimming pared 9 bases from V and 7 bases from J, leaving 15 bases between. Germline values: CDR1 WNHNN, CDR2 SYGVQD (reference sequence). This chain's CDR3 is CASSSGEGEKLFF. CDR3 nucleotide sequence: TGCGCCAGTTCCTCAGGGGAAGGTGAAAAACTGTTTTTT.

The chain couples TRBV27 to TRBJ2-2; D is uncertain. The CDR3 sequence is 15 residues long. Germline V CDR1 and CDR2: MNHEY, SMNVEV (reference sequence). Between the trimmed V and J ends, which lost 5 bases and 1 base, there was a span of 11 bases. CDR3 in DNA: TGTGCCAGCAGTGGCCCCCCACGGAACACCGGGGAGCTGTTTTTT. As protein: CASSGPPRNTGELFF.

The gene calls are TRBV3-1 (or the pseudogene TRBV3-2) and TRBJ2-1, with D possibly matching TRBD2 (6 bases). The length of the CDR3 is 12 residues. Germline CDR1 and CDR2: LGHDT and YNNKEL (reference sequence). With 5 bases removed from V and 7 bases from J, the gap between germline ends came to 9 bases. Here the CDR3 reads CASSARENEQFF. The CDR3 DNA reads as TGTGCCAGCAGCGCCCGGGAGAATGAGCAGTTCTTC.